Shown below are 17 T cell receptor beta chains from a single sample sequenced in a study of blood T cells in healthy people across ages (dated by TCRdb to between 2014 and 2016). The library was produced with 5' RACE. Sequencing was carried out with an Illumina HiSeq 2500. The second PCR ran for about 6 to 12 cycles and used a J-beta primer mix along with a sample-barcoded 5' primer. TCRdb redid the processing of the public reads, applying fastp at Q25 and MiXCR, and retained in-frame beta chains. Records with the same CDR3 protein are collapsed into one entry carrying the most frequent genes and DNA. The sample has around 650,000 distinct CDR3 sequences on record, 32% of them singletons. The ten top clones hold just over 15% of the sample. Sequences were obtained from blood. These receptor sequences come from a woman aged 80 or older in good health. Donor details come from another sample of the same person, matched by shared clones.

Details on this clonotype: This sequence may be a read error, since a much larger clone differs from it by one base. The final CDR3 position lacks the conserved phenylalanine or tryptophan, pointing to a likely read error. The chain uses TRBV7-9 and TRBJ2-5; no clear D gene. This CDR3 spans 11 amino acids. The ends were cut back, 4 bases at V and 5 bases at J, with 5 bases in the middle. Germline CDR1 reads SEHNR; CDR2 reads FQNEAQ (reference sequence). The CDR3 DNA reads as TGTGCCAGCAGCTGGCAGGAGACCCAGTACGTC. The encoded protein is CASSWQETQYV.

This clonotype was recorded many times. The rearrangement joins TRBV7-2 to TRBJ1-1; the D is unclear. The germline gives CDR1 SGHTA, CDR2 FQGNSA. CDR3 length: 12 residues. V was cut by 5 bases and J by 5 bases, with 9 bases left in between. DNA of the CDR3: TGTGCCAGCAGCCCCGGATGGACTGAAGCTTTCTTT. Translating it yields CASSPGWTEAFF. Full variable domain (missing parts from reference TRBV7-2 and TRBJ1-1): GAGVSQSPSNKVTEKGKDVELRCDPISGHTALYWYRQSLGQGLEFLIYFQGNSAPDKSGLPSDRFSAERTGGSVSTLTIQRTQQEDSAVYLCASSPGWTEAFFGQGTRLTVV.

This clonotype was observed at least ten times. CDR3 sequence reads: CSAREGLAGIEETQYF. CDR3 sequence (DNA): TGCAGTGCTAGAGAGGGTCTAGCGGGGATCGAAGAGACCCAGTACTTC. The chain is built from TRBV20-1 and TRBJ2-5; 9 bases agree with TRBD2. This CDR3 region has 16 residues. CDR1 is DFQATT, CDR2 SNEGSKA, per germline (reference sequence). Losses at the gene ends were 0 bases for V and 3 bases for J; bases not matched to a gene: 8.

This chain uses TRBV20-1 with TRBJ2-1, with TRBD2 as a possible D gene (6 bases). Germline V CDR1 and CDR2: DFQATT, SNEGSKA (reference sequence). The V end was cut by 3 bases, the J end by 7 bases, with 13 bases between. This CDR3 contains 13 residues. The CDR3 DNA sequence: TGCAGTGCTAGTCAAGCGGGTCTAAATGAGCAGTTCTTC. This codes for CSASQAGLNEQFF.

The rearrangement uses TRBV20-1 and TRBJ1-2; D gene ambiguous. This CDR3 has 13 amino acids. V gave up 3 bases and J gave up 9 bases, with 17 bases separating them. The germline gives CDR1 DFQATT, CDR2 SNEGSKA (reference sequence). Here the CDR3 reads CSASGQAQESYTF. Written as DNA, the CDR3 is TGCAGTGCTAGTGGGCAGGCCCAAGAAAGCTACACCTTC.

Comment on this clonotype: A much bigger clone sits one base away, suggesting this may be a read error. This chain connects TRBV7-2 to TRBJ1-6; D is ambiguous. The length of the CDR3 is 13 residues. CDR1 SGHTA and CDR2 FQGNSA come from the germline V gene. The CDR3 sequence: CVSSLVIGSPLHF. The CDR3 region has the DNA TGTGTCAGCAGCTTAGTCATAGGTTCACCCCTCCACTTT.

This clonotype was recorded many times. The rearrangement links TRBV28 to TRBJ2-5, with D possibly TRBD1 on 6 matching bases. Looked up from germline, CDR1 is MDHEN and CDR2 is SYDVKM. Trimming removed 2 bases at V and 5 bases at J, with 18 bases between. The CDR3 is 16 residues long. This CDR3 reads CASSLRQGNGLETQYF. The CDR3 bases are TGTGCCAGCAGTTTACGGCAGGGGAATGGTTTGGAGACCCAGTACTTC.

To note about this clonotype: This sequence may be a read error, since a much larger clone differs from it by one base. J is TRBJ2-5 and V is TRBV29-1, with 8 bases matching TRBD2. Trimming at V came to 2 bases and at J to 1 base, leaving 9 bases not matched to a gene. Germline CDR1 reads SQVTM; CDR2 reads ANQGSEA. The CDR3 covers 16 residues. The CDR3 spells CSVEPRGGRCQETQYF. DNA for the CDR3: TGCAGCGTTGAACCACGGGGGGGCAGGTGCCAAGAGACCCAGTACTTC.

At least ten counts were recorded for this clonotype. The chain is built from TRBV27 and TRBJ2-1; 10 nucleotides line up with TRBD1. Unmatched junction bases numbered 8, after V lost 4 bases and J lost 8 bases. The CDR3 spans 15 residues. Germline lookup yields CDR1 MNHEY and CDR2 SMNVEV (reference sequence). The chain's CDR3 is CASSSPGQGSDEQFF. The CDR3 DNA is TGTGCCAGCAGTTCGCCGGGACAGGGGAGTGATGAGCAGTTCTTC.

V usage is TRBV20-1 and J usage is TRBJ2-1; 10 positions agree with TRBD2. V shed 3 bases, J shed 5 bases, and the junction held 7 bases outside the gene matches. The CDR3 runs to 15 residues. Germline CDR1 DFQATT, CDR2 SNEGSKA (reference sequence). DNA for the CDR3: TGCAGTGCTAGTATTTTAGCGGGGGGCCACAATGAGCAGTTCTTC. Translation gives CSASILAGGHNEQFF.

In its sample, this clonotype was seen a few times. The chain recombines TRBV12-3 or TRBV12-4 with TRBJ2-2, with D perhaps matching TRBD2 (7 bases). The CDR3 is 18 residues long. V lost 1 base and J 1 base, leaving 16 bases between the germline ends. CDR3: CASSLVSGGPLNTGELFF. CDR3 DNA: TGTGCCAGCAGTTTAGTCTCGGGGGGCCCCTTGAACACCGGGGAGCTGTTTTTT.

This clonotype was observed many times. This chain joins TRBV10-3 and TRBJ2-7, with D maybe TRBD2 (5 bases). The CDR3 is 14 residues long. CDR1 and CDR2 (germline): ENHRY, SYGVKD. V dropped 5 bases and J dropped 0 bases, with 11 bases sitting between them. CDR3 sequence reads: CAISPFGSSYEQYF. CDR3 nucleotide sequence: TGTGCCATCAGTCCCTTTGGGAGCTCCTACGAGCAGTACTTC.

This chain connects TRBV7-3 to TRBJ2-2, with unresolved D. The CDR3 is 13 residues long. CDR1 is SGHTA, CDR2 FQGTGA, per germline. V gave up 11 bases and J gave up 0 bases, with 10 bases separating them. The CDR3 protein is CAGGETNTGELFF. The CDR3 DNA reads TGTGCCGGCGGAGAAACGAACACCGGGGAGCTGTTTTTT. The full variable domain, with the rest looked up from reference TRBV7-3 and TRBJ2-2, is GAGVSQTPSNKVTEKGKYVELRCDPISGHTALYWYRQSLGQGPEFLIYFQGTGAADDSGLPNDRFFAVRPEGSVSTLKIQRTERGDSAVYLCAGGETNTGELFFGEGSRLTVL.

This clonotype came up many times. The chain employs TRBV7-2 and TRBJ2-7; 7 bases are a match to TRBD1. Germline CDR1 reads SGHTA; CDR2 reads FQGNSA. The CDR3 contains 12 residues. V was pared by 5 bases and J by 5 bases, with 3 bases of the junction left unmatched. The CDR3 here is CASSQGGDEQYF. CDR3 nucleotide sequence: TGTGCCAGCAGCCAAGGGGGCGACGAGCAGTACTTC. Drawing the rest from reference TRBV7-2 and TRBJ2-7, the complete variable domain is GAGVSQSPSNKVTEKGKDVELRCDPISGHTALYWYRQSLGQGLEFLIYFQGNSAPDKSGLPSDRFSAERTGGSVSTLTIQRTQQEDSAVYLCASSQGGDEQYFGPGTRLTVT.

The sample holds many counts of this clonotype. V usage is TRBV29-1 and J usage is TRBJ2-2, with 10 bases matching TRBD1. V was pared by 2 bases and J by 0 bases, with 3 bases of the junction left unmatched. The germline CDR1 and CDR2 sequences are SQVTM and ANQGSEA. CDR3 length: 16 amino acids. The CDR3 is CSVESGQGTNTGELFF. In DNA form, the CDR3 reads TGCAGCGTTGAATCGGGACAGGGGACGAACACCGGGGAGCTGTTTTTT.

This clonotype appeared many times. The chain uses TRBV7-9 and TRBJ2-3; TRBD1 agrees at 8 bases. This CDR3 contains 16 residues. Per germline, CDR1 SEHNR and CDR2 FQNEAQ (reference sequence). V dropped 0 bases and J dropped 4; count of bases not matched to a gene: 6. This chain's CDR3 is CASSLAPGTGPDTQYF. In DNA, the CDR3 is TGTGCCAGCAGCTTAGCCCCCGGGACAGGCCCAGATACGCAGTATTTT.

This clonotype has a count of ten or more. The chain carries TRBV7-3 and TRBJ2-3; 10 bases are a match to TRBD1. The CDR3 runs 16 residues. Trimming cost V 5 bases and J 2 bases; bases outside gene matches: 7. Germline V gene lookup returns CDR1 SGHTA and CDR2 FQGTGA. The CDR3, as DNA: TGTGCCAGCAGCCTCGGGACAGGGGTCCCCACAGATACGCAGTATTTT. Protein sequence: CASSLGTGVPTDTQYF. The full variable domain, in which reference TRBV7-3 and TRBJ2-3 provide the parts outside the CDR3, is GAGVSQTPSNKVTEKGKYVELRCDPISGHTALYWYRQSLGQGPEFLIYFQGTGAADDSGLPNDRFFAVRPEGSVSTLKIQRTERGDSAVYLCASSLGTGVPTDTQYFGPGTRLTVL.